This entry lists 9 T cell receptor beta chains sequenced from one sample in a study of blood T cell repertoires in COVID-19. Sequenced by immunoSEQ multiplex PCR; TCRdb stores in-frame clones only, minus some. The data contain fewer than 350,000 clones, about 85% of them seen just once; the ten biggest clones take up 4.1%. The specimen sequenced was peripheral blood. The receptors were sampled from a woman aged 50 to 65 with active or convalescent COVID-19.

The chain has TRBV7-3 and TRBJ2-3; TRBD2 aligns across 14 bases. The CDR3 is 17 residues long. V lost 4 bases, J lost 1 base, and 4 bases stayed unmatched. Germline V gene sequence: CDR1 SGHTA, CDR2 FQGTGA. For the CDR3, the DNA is TGTGCCAGCAGCTCTCCGGGACTAGCGGGGGGCACAGATACGCAGTATTTT. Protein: CASSSPGLAGGTDTQYF.

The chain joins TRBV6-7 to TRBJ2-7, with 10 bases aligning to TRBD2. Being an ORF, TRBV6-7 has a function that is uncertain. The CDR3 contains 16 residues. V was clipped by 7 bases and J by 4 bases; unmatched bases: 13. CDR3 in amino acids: CASTPSGEREGYEQYF. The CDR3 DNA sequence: TGTGCCAGCACCCCCTCGGGCGAGCGGGAGGGGTACGAGCAGTACTTC.

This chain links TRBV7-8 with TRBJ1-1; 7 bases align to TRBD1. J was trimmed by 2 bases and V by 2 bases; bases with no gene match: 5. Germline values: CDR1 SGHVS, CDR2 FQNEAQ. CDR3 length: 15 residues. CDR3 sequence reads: CASSLSWTGNTEAFF. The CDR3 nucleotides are TGTGCCAGCAGCTTATCTTGGACAGGAAACACTGAAGCTTTCTTT.

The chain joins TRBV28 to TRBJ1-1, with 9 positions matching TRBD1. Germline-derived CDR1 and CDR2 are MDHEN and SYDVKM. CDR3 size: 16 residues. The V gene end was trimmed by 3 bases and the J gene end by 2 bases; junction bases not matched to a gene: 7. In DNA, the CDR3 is TGTGCCAGCAGTTTGCCCCCGGGACAGGGAAACACTGAAGCTTTCTTT. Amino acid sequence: CASSLPPGQGNTEAFF.

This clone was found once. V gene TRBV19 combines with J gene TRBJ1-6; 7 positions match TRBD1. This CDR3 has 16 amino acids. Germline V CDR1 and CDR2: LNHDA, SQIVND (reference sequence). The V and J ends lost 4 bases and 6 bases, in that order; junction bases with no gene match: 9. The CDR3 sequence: CASSNAGGKVNSPLHF. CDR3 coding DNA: TGTGCCAGTAGTAACGCAGGGGGAAAAGTTAATTCACCCCTCCACTTT.

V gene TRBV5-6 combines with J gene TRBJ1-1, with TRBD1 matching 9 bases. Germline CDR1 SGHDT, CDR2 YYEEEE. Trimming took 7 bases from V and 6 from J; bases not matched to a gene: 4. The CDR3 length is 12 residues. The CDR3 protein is CASSGTGPEAFF. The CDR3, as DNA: TGTGCCAGCTCAGGGACAGGGCCTGAAGCTTTCTTT.

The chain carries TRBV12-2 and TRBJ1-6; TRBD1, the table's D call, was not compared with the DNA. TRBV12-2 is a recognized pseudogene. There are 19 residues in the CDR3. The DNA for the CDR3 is TGTGCAAGTCGCACCAAGGAGGGGGGACAGGTGATGAGTAATTCACCCCTCCACTTT. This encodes CASRTKEGGQVMSNSPLHF.

This CDR3 is CASRGIGLGDTEAFF. Written as DNA, the CDR3 is TGTGCCAGCAGAGGTATAGGCCTCGGGGACACTGAAGCTTTCTTT. The gene calls are TRBV6-5 and TRBJ1-1; D gene ambiguous. V lost 6 bases, J lost 3 bases, and 17 bases lay in between. The CDR3 runs to 15 residues. CDR1 is MNHEY and CDR2 is SVGAGI in the germline V gene.

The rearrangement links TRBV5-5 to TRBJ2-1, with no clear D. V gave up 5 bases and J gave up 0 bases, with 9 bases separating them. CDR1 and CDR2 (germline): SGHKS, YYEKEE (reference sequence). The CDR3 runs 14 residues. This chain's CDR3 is CASSPSPSYNEQFF. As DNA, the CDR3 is TGTGCCAGCAGTCCAAGCCCCTCCTACAATGAGCAGTTCTTC.